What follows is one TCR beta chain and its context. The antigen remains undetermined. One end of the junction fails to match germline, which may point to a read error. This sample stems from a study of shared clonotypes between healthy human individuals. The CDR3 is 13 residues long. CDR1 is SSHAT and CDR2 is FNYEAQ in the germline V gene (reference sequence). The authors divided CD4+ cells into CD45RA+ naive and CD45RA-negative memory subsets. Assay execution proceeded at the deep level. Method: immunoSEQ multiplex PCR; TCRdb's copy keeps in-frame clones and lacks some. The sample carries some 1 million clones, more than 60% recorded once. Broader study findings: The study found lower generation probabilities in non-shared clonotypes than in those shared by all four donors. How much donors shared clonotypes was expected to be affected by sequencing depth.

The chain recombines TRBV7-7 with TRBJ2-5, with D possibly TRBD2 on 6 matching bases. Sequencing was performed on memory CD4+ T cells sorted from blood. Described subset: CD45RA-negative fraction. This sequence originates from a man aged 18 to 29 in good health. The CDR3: CASSSGAGGTQYF. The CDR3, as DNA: TGTGCTAGCAGCTCTGGGGCCGGGGGGACCCAGTACTTC.